This TCR beta chain was captured by sequencing in a study of graft-versus-host responses after intestinal transplantation. The V segment lost 0 bases and the J segment 3 bases; nucleotides outside the gene matches: 4. The germline gives CDR1 MDHEN, CDR2 SYDVKM. This CDR3 region has 17 residues. TCRdb's table, derived via immunoSEQ multiplex PCR, lists solely in-frame clones and lacks some. Of approximately 50,000 clones in the sample, roughly 90% are singletons; the top ten hold less than 2%. The sequencing here drew on PBMCs, taken 26 days after transplant. The sequence was collected from a human patient who received an intestinal transplant, so some T cells may come from the graft donor. V and J are TRBV28 and TRBJ2-2, with TRBD2 identical over 10 bases. In DNA, the CDR3 is TGTGCCAGCAGTTTATGGGGGACTAGCGTGGACACCGGGGAGCTGTTTTTT. This gives the protein CASSLWGTSVDTGELFF.